This T cell receptor beta chain was profiled in a study of cytomegalovirus exposure and HLA in healthy donors (dated by TCRdb to between 2016 and 2019). Concerning the study at large: An earlier analysis of a few hundred of the donors reported 250 to 350 Gb of sequence data and 90 million to 120 million unique TCR beta sequences obtained from around 190 million T cells. The study used immunosequencing to profile the T cell repertoires of approximately 650 subjects and linked those repertoires to cytomegalovirus serostatus. Roughly five DR-DQ haplotypes were handled as single units for association and clustering, since linkage in the cohort was strong. Typing coverage varied by locus: roughly 629-640 donors for A, B, C, DRB1 and DQB1; roughly 500 for DQA1; about 590 for DPA1; 450 to 480 for DPB1. High-throughput TCR immunosequencing, statistical association of individual TCRs with disease status, and machine learning were combined to predict cytomegalovirus infection status. On average, roughly 240,000 unique TCR beta nucleotide sequences were sequenced per donor among some 430 genotyped donors of the cohort, with 15% to 20% of those sequences being non-productive. In the later analysis, no new phenotypic data were used to find candidate immune exposures; instead, reliance was placed on TCR beta sequences and their occurrence across donors. A later analysis re-examined previously published TCR beta repertoires from more than 600 donors and added high-resolution HLA genotyping to investigate patterns of TCR occurrence. All discovery cohort repertoires had been generated using a single sequencing platform. HLA typing included class I and class II loci at four-digit resolution. An early release covering roughly 600 HLA-typed donors comprised approximately 290 gigabases of sequencing data and around 80 million unique TCR sequences. In addition to the first cohort of around 670 subjects, a separate validation cohort of 120 different subjects was used. An earlier analysis of 587 of the donors applied high-throughput TCR beta sequencing to assess whether each TCR beta V gene segment acted as functional or pseudogenic. Donor age, sex, ethnicity and CMV serostatus were collected together with the repertoire data. Among the roughly 410 genotyped donors, under 90% belonged to the genetic ancestry cluster associated with self-reported Caucasian donors. A later genetic analysis took genome-wide SNP genotypes for about 55% of the 666 donors and used that subset as a discovery cohort. The study was designed to test whether signatures of past pathogen exposure could be identified by cataloging public T cell receptors.

The paper as a whole reports these results and caveats: A further reported finding was that TCR beta sequences accurately predicted the HLA-A and HLA-B alleles for most subjects in the first cohort. The classifier was reported to diagnose cytomegalovirus status with high specificity and sensitivity in both the original and validation cohorts. Sequencing depth was assumed to be roughly uniform across donors in the presence/absence analyses, though that assumption may not hold. Seventeen rarely observed V segments, including chromosome 9 orphons, were excluded from the earlier analysis of a few hundred of the donors because counts were too low. The authors suggested that the approach could potentially be extended to other disease states and immunological phenotypes. At a false discovery rate of 0.05, a later analysis linked 15,000 to 20,000 TCR beta sequences to specific HLA alleles. Linkage disequilibrium might explain the correlated functional status among segregating V segments, but an unknown experimental factor could not be excluded. Strong co-occurrence of HLA alleles, especially DR and DQ, made assigning TCR associations to individual alleles difficult. In vitro tests confirmed that a few of the cytomegalovirus-associated TCR beta chains recognize cytomegalovirus antigens. In an earlier analysis of several hundred of the donors, most TCR beta V segments were observed in productive rearrangements about 87% or about 30% of the time, broadly matching IMGT annotations. An association between a missense DCLRE1C variant and V-gene and J-gene trimming of TCR beta chains was found in a later genetic analysis and replicated in an independent cohort. The study listed approximately 150 TCR beta chains as associated with cytomegalovirus. Several of the top co-occurrence clusters appeared to be linked to parvovirus B19, influenza, CMV and Epstein-Barr virus, according to a later analysis. A group of highly shared sequence variants was considered likely to be a technical artifact of the sequencing pipeline. Across donors, most TCR sequences were observed very rarely, whereas some public TCRs were present in many individuals. CMV serostatus was the only immune exposure information available for the cohort. Because some donors lacked HLA typing at each locus, the association tests relied only on the typed subset. A later analysis found that most CMV-associated TCR beta chains appeared HLA-restricted, with HLA associations seemingly driven largely by CMV exposure. A later analysis found that HLA-associated TCR beta chains were more clonally expanded and had lower generation probabilities than equally common non-associated chains. In a later analysis, TCR association rates were found to vary across HLA loci, with the most associated TCRs seen for DRB1 alleles and the fewest for HLA-C alleles. Compared with the approximately 710-donor mean, donors in an Asian-associated ancestry cluster had fewer N-insertions in productive TCRs, according to a later genetic analysis. In this cohort, only TCR beta chains were sequenced, and detectable features were limited by the absence of alpha or paired-chain data.

This clone occurred once. Its antigen remains unidentified. Base qualities are not at hand, and no much larger clone is one base apart. Receptor libraries were prepared by the immunoSEQ multiplex PCR assay. The multiplex PCR relied on a mix of 60 forward primers for TCR Vbeta segments and 13 reverse primers for TCR Jbeta segments. The CDR3 region of rearranged TCR beta genes was amplified from genomic DNA with a multiplex PCR assay. The amplified TCR beta libraries were sequenced on the Illumina HiSeq System as 87-base-pair reads. As for the original processing: Across the 666 repertoires, a later analysis counted tens of millions of unique TCR beta chains, some 11 million of which were shared by at least two donors. To remove PCR and sequencing errors, raw reads were error-corrected and collapsed into unique sequences using a nearest-neighbor algorithm that merged closely related sequences. CDR3 sequences were aligned to IMGT reference sequences to assign V, D and J gene segments. For a sequence to be retained, a match of at least six nucleotides was required to both a V gene segment and a J gene segment. Rearrangements were called productive when the CDR3 lacked stop codons and stayed in frame with V and J; all others were non-productive. CDR3 was defined according to IMGT convention as the region running from the second conserved V-encoded cysteine to the conserved J-encoded phenylalanine. In an earlier analysis of approximately 500 of the donors, sequences lacking an unambiguous match to a single V gene segment were excluded. In an earlier analysis of a few hundred of the donors, V segments were called functional above 56.7% productive rearrangements and were called segregating when the between-donor standard deviation exceeded 5%. A statistical classification framework was developed to diagnose cytomegalovirus status using the catalog of TCR beta chain sequences. A later analysis assigned V and J genes by comparing TCR nucleotide sequences with IMGT/GENE-DB human TR gene sequences. Using the TCRdist pipeline, a later analysis assigned CDR3 sequences along with most-parsimonious VDJ recombination scenarios. In a later analysis, every TCR beta chain was defined by the combination of its CDR3 amino acid sequence and its V-gene family, and reads without a unique V-gene family were dropped. To address suspected cross-contamination and a sequencing artifact, a later analysis removed over 500 highly shared, low-generation-probability nucleotide sequences. A later analysis calculated a clonal expansion index for each public chain from normalized within-repertoire ranks of inferred template counts. In a later analysis, generation probabilities were computed using a VDJ recombination model fitted to out-of-frame rearrangements, and the results were checked against IGoR. Hypergeometric tests were used in a later analysis to score TCR-TCR, TCR-HLA and TCR-CMV co-occurrence, with a repertoire-size bias correction applied to the TCR pairs. A later analysis estimated false discovery rates by permuting HLA or CMV assignments 20 times. In a later analysis, co-occurring TCRs were grouped with DBSCAN, and TCRdist sequence similarity was added when clustering was performed within HLA-allele-positive subsets. Repertoires with fewer than 30,000 or more than 120,000 public chains were left out of co-occurrence clustering, as were several repertoires with anomalous nucleotide sharing. The source is immuneACCESS, and TCRdb retained only in-frame sequences with V and J called. Part of the clones is not carried over; for the studies checked, unresolved V genes explain less than half of this, and the remainder is unexplained. That table gives V, J and clone size, and the DNA gave D and trimming. The sample data list approximately 130,000 clones, and about 81% of these were observed just once. 5.9% of the sample belongs to the ten largest clones.

The cohort was made up of hundreds of healthy bone marrow donors. Cohort members were all nominally healthy when sampled, although unrecorded immune exposures were likely present. The donor tested CMV seropositive, placing the donor among the 250 to 350 seropositive members of the cohort. A peripheral blood sample was provided by each donor, and peripheral blood mononuclear cells were used for TCR beta sequencing. Genomic DNA was extracted from the blood cell samples with the Qiagen DNeasy Blood Extraction Kit. The sample was PBMCs. This receptor was taken from a woman aged 40-49 years in good health and CMV-seropositive.

The CDR3 reads CASSLQGGVNQPQHF. The nucleotides are TGTGCCAGCAGTTTACAGGGAGGAGTCAATCAGCCCCAGCATTTT. The chain is encoded by TRBV27 joined to TRBJ1-5; tentative D gene TRBD1, with 5 bases matching. The CDR3 covers 15 residues, taking in both the cysteine and the phenylalanine. The CDR3 DNA has 45 bases and is translated from base 1. At the junction V is shortened by 2 bases and J by 3 bases, with 11 bases in between. According to the germline V gene (reference sequence), CDR1 reads MNHEY and CDR2 reads SMNVEV.